This TCR beta chain was sequenced for a study of T cell responses to AZD1222 COVID-19 vaccine. Trimming left V 1 base short and J 2 bases short, with 6 bases between. CDR1 is SGHTA and CDR2 is FQGNSA in the germline V gene. CDR3 length: 13 amino acids. Repertoires were generated with immunoSEQ multiplex PCR, while TCRdb's copy carries only in-frame clones and drops some. The sample holds approximately 160,000 clones, 91% seen once. The genes are TRBV7-2 and TRBJ2-7; D is unclear. The TCR comes from an adult in good health. The source material was peripheral blood, sampled on day 0 of AZD1222 vaccination. CDR3 nucleotides: TGTGCCAGCAGCTTAGACGGTACCTACGAGCAGTACTTC. It translates to CASSLDGTYEQYF.